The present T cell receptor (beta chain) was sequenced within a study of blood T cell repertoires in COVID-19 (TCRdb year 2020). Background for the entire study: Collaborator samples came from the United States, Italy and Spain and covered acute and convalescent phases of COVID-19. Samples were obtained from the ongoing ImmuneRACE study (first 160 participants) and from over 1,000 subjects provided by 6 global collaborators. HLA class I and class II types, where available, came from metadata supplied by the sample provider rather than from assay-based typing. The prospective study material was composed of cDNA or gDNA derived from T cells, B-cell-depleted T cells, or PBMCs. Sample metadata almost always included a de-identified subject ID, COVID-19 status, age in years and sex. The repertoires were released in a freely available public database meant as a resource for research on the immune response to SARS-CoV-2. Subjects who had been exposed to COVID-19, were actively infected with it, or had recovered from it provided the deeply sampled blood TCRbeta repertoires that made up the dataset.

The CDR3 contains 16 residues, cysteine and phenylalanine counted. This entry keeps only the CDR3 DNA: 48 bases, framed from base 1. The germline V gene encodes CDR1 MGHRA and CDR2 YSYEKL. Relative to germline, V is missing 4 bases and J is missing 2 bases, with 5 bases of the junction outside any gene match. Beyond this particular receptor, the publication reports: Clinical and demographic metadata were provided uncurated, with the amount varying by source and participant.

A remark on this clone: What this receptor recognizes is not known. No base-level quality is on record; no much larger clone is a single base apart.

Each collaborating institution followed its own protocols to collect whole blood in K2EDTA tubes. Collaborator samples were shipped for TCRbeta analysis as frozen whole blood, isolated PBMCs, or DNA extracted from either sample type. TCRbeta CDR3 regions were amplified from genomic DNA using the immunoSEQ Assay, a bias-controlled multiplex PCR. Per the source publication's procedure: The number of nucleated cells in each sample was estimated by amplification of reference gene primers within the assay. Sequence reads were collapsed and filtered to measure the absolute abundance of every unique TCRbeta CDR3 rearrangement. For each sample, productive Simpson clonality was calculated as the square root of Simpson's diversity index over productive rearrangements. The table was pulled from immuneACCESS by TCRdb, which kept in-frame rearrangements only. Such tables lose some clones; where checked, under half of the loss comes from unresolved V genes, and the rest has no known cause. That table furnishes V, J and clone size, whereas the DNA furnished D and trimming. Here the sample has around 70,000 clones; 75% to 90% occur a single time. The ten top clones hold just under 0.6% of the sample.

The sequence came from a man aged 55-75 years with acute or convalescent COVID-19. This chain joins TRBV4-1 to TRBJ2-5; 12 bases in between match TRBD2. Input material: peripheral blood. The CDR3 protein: CASSLGLAGGQETQYF. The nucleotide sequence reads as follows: TGCGCCAGCAGCCTCGGGCTAGCGGGGGGGCAAGAGACCCAGTACTTC.